This T cell receptor beta chain was captured in a study of T cells after posttransplantation cyclophosphamide. General study points: TRB overlap between skin or GI tissue T cells and blood was limited.

The CDR3 has 13 amino acids. V was trimmed by 0 bases and J by 6 bases, leaving 8 bases between them. Germline V gives CDR1 MGHRA, CDR2 YSYEKL. The data were produced by immunoSEQ multiplex PCR, yet TCRdb's version contains in-frame clones alone and is incomplete. The repertoire consists of some 46,000 clones, none detected only once. This clone was seen ten or more times. The antigen remains unidentified. The source of this sequence is a man aged 35-49 years in good health, CMV-negative, and a related stem cell transplant donor. The rearrangement links TRBV4-1 to TRBJ1-1; the D is unclear. Sequencing was done on a sample of PBMCs. CDR3 residues: CASSQETVSEAFF. Written as DNA, the CDR3 is TGCGCCAGCAGCCAAGAAACTGTTTCTGAAGCTTTCTTT.